These 20 T cell receptor beta chains were sequenced from one sample in a study of blood T cell repertoires in COVID-19. Sequencing used immunoSEQ multiplex PCR; TCRdb keeps in-frame clones, though not all of them. Altogether approximately 180,000 clones are present, about 85% being singletons, with the ten largest covering 18%. The sample was peripheral blood. The source is a person between 65 and 79 years old with COVID-19, enrolled during active disease.

V and J are TRBV19 and TRBJ2-1; 9 bases line up with TRBD1. Germline CDR1 and CDR2: LNHDA and SQIVND (reference sequence). The J segment lost 4 bases and the V segment lost 7 bases, leaving 11 bases of the junction unmatched. There are 16 residues in the CDR3. The CDR3 coding sequence is TGTGCCAGTAACAATCCTCGGGGACAGGGATACAATGAGCAGTTCTTC. Amino acid sequence: CASNNPRGQGYNEQFF.

The genes are TRBV28 and TRBJ1-2; 9 bases match TRBD1. The CDR3 extends over 16 amino acids. Germline lookup yields CDR1 MDHEN and CDR2 SYDVKM. V trimming: 6 bases; J trimming: 6 bases; junction bases outside the gene matches: 14. The CDR3 DNA sequence: TGTGCCAGCAGGCCCCCGCCGGGACAGGGCTTAAATGGCTACACCTTC. Its translation: CASRPPPGQGLNGYTF.

The gene calls are TRBV21-1 and TRBJ2-2; the table assigns TRBD2, which was not confirmed against the DNA. TRBV21-1 is assigned pseudogene status. This CDR3 has 17 residues. The CDR3 nucleotides are TGTGCCAGCAGCCTTTTGATACTAGCGACGAACACCGGGGAGCTGTTTTTT. Translated, it gives CASSLLILATNTGELFF.

The gene calls are TRBV9 and TRBJ2-6, with TRBD1 as a possible D gene (5 bases). CDR1 SGDLS and CDR2 YYNGEE come from the germline V gene. V was cut by 3 bases and J by 1 base, with 11 bases left in between. CDR3 length: 16 residues. CDR3 sequence (DNA): TGTGCCAGCAGCGAGGGCAGGGTTTCTGGGGCCAACGTCCTGACTTTC. Amino acids: CASSEGRVSGANVLTF.

This clone appeared a single time. The V and J genes are TRBV19 and TRBJ1-5, with 9 bases identical to TRBD1. The CDR3 loop spans 15 amino acids. Looked up from germline, CDR1 is LNHDA and CDR2 is SQIVND (reference sequence). J lost 7 bases, V lost 6 bases, and 10 bases had no gene match. CDR3 region: CASRTGTGSKQPQHF. The CDR3 region has the DNA TGTGCCAGTAGGACCGGGACAGGGTCAAAACAGCCCCAGCATTTT.

A few counts support this clone. The chain recombines TRBV7-9 with TRBJ2-2; a weak D match, TRBD2 (6 bases). Germline loops: CDR1 SEHNR, CDR2 FQNEAQ (reference sequence). This CDR3 is 17 amino acids long. V gave up 5 bases and J gave up 2 bases, with 18 bases separating them. In DNA form, the CDR3 reads TGTGCCAGCAGCCCAGGGACTCCTCCTACAAACACCGGGGAGCTGTTTTTT. Protein product: CASSPGTPPTNTGELFF.

The chain joins TRBV7-2 to TRBJ2-1, with TRBD2 as a possible D gene (5 bases). The germline V and J ends were trimmed by 6 bases and 9 bases, with 15 bases remaining between them. The CDR3 is 13 amino acids. CDR1 is SGHTA, CDR2 FQGNSA, per germline. The chain's CDR3 is CASREVGSGEQFF. CDR3 bases: TGTGCCAGCAGGGAGGTCGGATCGGGTGAGCAGTTCTTC.

V and J are TRBV2 and TRBJ2-1, with TRBD2 as a possible D gene (6 bases). This CDR3 has 16 residues. Germline V gives CDR1 SNHLY, CDR2 FYNNEI. The V gene lost 10 bases and the J gene lost 6 bases, with 25 bases spanning the gap. This CDR3 reads CATTTSPGLLPNEQFF. As DNA, the CDR3 is TGTGCCACGACTACCTCGCCGGGACTCCTCCCCAATGAGCAGTTCTTC.

V is TRBV7-2 and J is TRBJ1-5; D unresolved. The germline gives CDR1 SGHTA, CDR2 FQGNSA. The V end was cut by 5 bases, the J end by 4 bases, with 18 bases between. The CDR3 contains 16 residues. The CDR3 is CASSTTRAAQNQPQHF. The CDR3 DNA reads TGTGCCAGCAGCACAACGCGGGCCGCGCAGAATCAGCCCCAGCATTTT.

Concerning this clone: The same CDR3 can be traced to other DNA sequences in this sample. V is TRBV5-4 and J is TRBJ1-2; TRBD1 matches 9 bases. Looked up from germline, CDR1 is SGHNT and CDR2 is YYREEE (reference sequence). Unmatched junction bases numbered 3, after V lost 3 bases and J lost 6 bases. The CDR3 consists of 13 residues. The CDR3 protein is CASSSGQGNGYTF. The CDR3 region has the DNA TGTGCCAGCAGCTCGGGACAGGGAAATGGCTACACCTTC.

This chain links TRBV15 with TRBJ1-6; the D is unclear. V was cut by 0 bases and J by 2 bases, with 8 bases left in between. The CDR3 is made up of 16 amino acids. Germline V gene data show CDR1 as LNHNV and CDR2 as YYDKDF (reference sequence). CDR3 DNA sequence: TGTGCCACCAGCAGAGACCGGGGAACCTATAATTCACCCCTCCACTTT. It translates to CATSRDRGTYNSPLHF.

This chain uses TRBV27 with TRBJ2-7; tentative D call: TRBD1 (5 bases). Trimming removed 3 bases from V and 2 bases from J, with 11 bases in between. The germline gives CDR1 MNHEY, CDR2 SMNVEV (reference sequence). The CDR3 extends over 14 amino acids. Written as DNA, the CDR3 is TGTGCCAGCAGTTTCGCGCAGGGCCCCTACGAGCAGTACTTC. Protein: CASSFAQGPYEQYF.

The V and J genes are TRBV7-8 and TRBJ2-1; 7 bases map to TRBD1. In germline, CDR1 is SGHVS, CDR2 FQNEAQ. J gave up 3 bases and V 0 bases, and 2 bases lay outside the gene matches. The CDR3 is made up of 15 amino acids. The CDR3 region has the DNA TGTGCCAGCAGCTTAGCAGGGGGCTACTACAATGAGCAGTTCTTC. This encodes CASSLAGGYYNEQFF.

The rearrangement joins TRBV5-1 to TRBJ2-1; 9 bases map to TRBD2. This CDR3 contains 15 residues. Looked up from germline, CDR1 is SGHRS and CDR2 is YFSETQ. The V segment lost 3 bases and the J segment 4 bases; nucleotides outside the gene matches: 5. The CDR3 sequence: CASSYSSGVYNEQFF. The CDR3 DNA is TGCGCCAGCAGCTACTCTAGCGGGGTATACAATGAGCAGTTCTTC.

V is TRBV7-8 and J is TRBJ1-6; D is ambiguous. CDR3 length equals 15 residues. Germline V gene lookup returns CDR1 SGHVS and CDR2 FQNEAQ. Trimming removed 0 bases from V and 7 bases from J, with 10 bases in between. This CDR3 reads CASSLANARNSPLHF. In nucleotides, the CDR3 is TGTGCCAGCAGCTTAGCCAACGCTCGGAATTCACCCCTCCACTTT.

The chain combines TRBV24-1 with TRBJ2-7, with D possibly matching TRBD1 (5 bases). The CDR3 spans 13 residues. CDR1 KGHDR and CDR2 SFDVKD come from the germline V gene. V lost 8 bases and J 3 bases, leaving 13 bases between the germline ends. CDR3 sequence (DNA): TGTGCCACCAATACAGGAAAAAACTACGAGCAGTACTTC. Its protein is CATNTGKNYEQYF.

The V and J genes are TRBV4-1 and TRBJ2-7; TRBD1 agrees at 9 bases. The CDR3 totals 17 residues. V was clipped by 0 bases and J by 4 bases; unmatched bases: 10. Germline lookup yields CDR1 MGHRA and CDR2 YSYEKL. The CDR3 nucleotides read TGCGCCAGCAGCCAAGATCCCGGACAGGGGAATAGGTACGAGCAGTACTTC. Protein: CASSQDPGQGNRYEQYF.

The chain carries TRBV4-1 and TRBJ1-2; 8 positions match TRBD1. Trimming took 2 bases from V and 6 from J; bases not matched to a gene: 5. The CDR3 runs to 14 residues. From germline, CDR1 is MGHRA and CDR2 YSYEKL. In nucleotides, the CDR3 is TGCGCCAGCAGCCAATTTCAGGGGGCCCATGGCTACACCTTC. Translation gives CASSQFQGAHGYTF.

This rearrangement joins TRBV27 to TRBJ2-7; D not certain. CDR3 size: 16 residues. Germline loops: CDR1 MNHEY, CDR2 SMNVEV (reference sequence). The V end was cut by 2 bases, the J end by 3 bases, with 17 bases between. CDR3 nucleotide sequence: TGTGCCAGCAGTTTAAAAGGTGGTTTAGCCCTCTACGAGCAGTACTTC. Amino acid sequence: CASSLKGGLALYEQYF.

The chain uses TRBV4-1 and TRBJ1-3; possible D gene TRBD1, 5 bases. Trimming shortened V by 3 bases and J by 3 bases, and 12 bases separated the two germline ends. The CDR3 consists of 15 residues. Germline V gene data show CDR1 as MGHRA and CDR2 as YSYEKL. CDR3 loop: CASSQAGGYGNTIYF. The CDR3 DNA follows: TGCGCCAGCAGCCAGGCCGGGGGATATGGAAACACCATATATTTT.